Below, 17 T cell receptor beta chains from the same sample are listed, as sequenced in a study of blood T cell repertoires in COVID-19. Clones were read by immunoSEQ multiplex PCR, and TCRdb kept only the in-frame ones, dropping some. The sample yields 200,000 to 300,000 clones, about 84% seen once. Source material: PBMCs or T cells enriched from blood (not recorded which). Source of these receptors: a woman in her fifties or sixties who had recovered from COVID-19.

V usage is TRBV6-6 and J usage is TRBJ1-1, with TRBD1 matching over 7 bases. This CDR3 comprises 15 residues. V shed 2 bases and J 3 bases; nucleotides not matched to a gene: 6. Germline V gene data show CDR1 as MNHNY and CDR2 as SVGAGI (reference sequence). The CDR3 region has the DNA TGTGCCAGCAGTTACCCTACGACAGGGTACACTGAAGCTTTCTTT. This codes for CASSYPTTGYTEAFF.

The chain is built from TRBV18 and TRBJ1-2, with TRBD1 matching over 7 bases. V shed 6 bases and J 4 bases; nucleotides not matched to a gene: 5. Germline V lookup: CDR1 KGHSH, CDR2 LQKENI. The CDR3 runs 13 residues. The CDR3 DNA follows: TGTGCCAGCTCCTCGGGACAGACCTATGGCTACACCTTC. As protein: CASSSGQTYGYTF.

V and J are TRBV5-4 and TRBJ2-2; D not resolved. The CDR3 sequence is 16 residues long. Germline lookup yields CDR1 SGHNT and CDR2 YYREEE (reference sequence). Trimming removed 4 bases at V and 2 bases at J, with 15 bases between. The CDR3 protein is CASSPAARQNTGELFF. The CDR3 coding sequence is TGTGCCAGCAGCCCCGCTGCGCGGCAAAACACCGGGGAGCTGTTTTTT.

The sample holds one count of this clone. The chain carries TRBV5-5 and TRBJ1-3, with 7 bases matching TRBD1. V dropped 5 bases and J dropped 2; count of bases not matched to a gene: 7. The CDR3 is made up of 15 amino acids. From germline, CDR1 is SGHKS and CDR2 YYEKEE (reference sequence). This CDR3 reads CASRNPGQAGNTIYF. CDR3 in DNA: TGTGCCAGCAGGAATCCCGGACAGGCTGGAAACACCATATATTTT.

V usage is TRBV21-1 and J usage is TRBJ1-4; TRBD1 is the table's D call and was not checked against the DNA. TRBV21-1 is a listed pseudogene. CDR3 length: 15 residues. The CDR3 DNA reads as TGTGCCAACTCCGGGACAGGGGGAAGTGGCGAAAAACTGTTTTTT. As protein: CANSGTGGSGEKLFF.

This chain connects TRBV6-5 to TRBJ1-5, with 12 bases that match TRBD1. Germline V gene data show CDR1 as MNHEY and CDR2 as SVGAGI. CDR3 size: 15 residues. V shed 4 bases and J 5 bases; nucleotides not matched to a gene: 3. CDR3 region: CASSSGQGAHQPQHF. CDR3 DNA: TGTGCCAGCAGTTCGGGACAGGGGGCCCATCAGCCCCAGCATTTT.

The chain is built from TRBV2 and TRBJ2-1; TRBD1 is a possible D gene (5 bases). V lost 7 bases to trimming and J lost 3 bases, with 10 bases between them. This CDR3 region has 13 residues. Germline V gene lookup returns CDR1 SNHLY and CDR2 FYNNEI. The DNA of the CDR3 is TGTGCCAGCATCCGTCAGGGCTACAATGAGCAGTTCTTC. This codes for CASIRQGYNEQFF.

The chain employs TRBV11-2 and TRBJ1-2; TRBD1 matches 9 bases. Trimming took 1 base from V and 4 from J; bases not matched to a gene: 7. The germline CDR1 and CDR2 sequences are SGHAT and FQNNGV. CDR3 size: 16 residues. The DNA for the CDR3 is TGTGCCAGCAGCTTAGGGAACAGGGGGCGCAGCTATGGCTACACCTTC. It translates to CASSLGNRGRSYGYTF.

The V and J genes are TRBV5-4 and TRBJ2-3; 9 bases are a match to TRBD2. Looked up from germline, CDR1 is SGHNT and CDR2 is YYREEE (reference sequence). J gave up 0 bases and V 4 bases, and 6 bases lay outside the gene matches. The CDR3 contains 16 residues. The CDR3 DNA follows: TGTGCCAGCAGCATTTTAGCGGGGGTTAGCACAGATACGCAGTATTTT. Amino acids: CASSILAGVSTDTQYF.

This clone appeared a single time. This chain connects TRBV30 to TRBJ1-5; tentatively, D is TRBD1 (5 bases). Germline loops: CDR1 GTSNPN, CDR2 SVGIG (reference sequence). V gave up 1 base and J gave up 7 bases, with 11 bases separating them. The CDR3 runs 13 residues. In DNA, the CDR3 is TGTGCCTGGAGTGGGGAGGGGTGGCAGCCCCAGCATTTT. Encoded protein: CAWSGEGWQPQHF.

The rearrangement uses TRBV30 and TRBJ1-3; no firm D call. Germline V gene sequence: CDR1 GTSNPN, CDR2 SVGIG (reference sequence). V gave up 1 base and J gave up 1 base, with 11 bases separating them. This CDR3 contains 15 residues. CDR3 protein: CAWSGSALSGNTIYF. The CDR3 DNA reads as TGTGCCTGGAGTGGTTCCGCACTTTCTGGAAACACCATATATTTT. Based on the CDR3 plus reference TRBV30 and TRBJ1-3, the full variable domain is SQTIHQWPATLVQPVGSPLSLECTVEGTSNPNLYWYRQAAGRGLQLLFYSVGIGQISSEVPQNLSASRPQDRQFILSSKKLLLSDSGFYLCAWSGSALSGNTIYFGEGSWLTVV.

The chain uses TRBV5-3 and TRBJ2-1, with 8 positions matching TRBD2. TRBV5-3 belongs to the ORF category, with a function that is uncertain. J gave up 8 bases and V 3 bases, and 19 bases lay outside the gene matches. The CDR3 extends over 18 amino acids. The CDR3 coding sequence is TGTGCCAGAAGCTCTGTTGCCGGGACTAGGCGAACCGGGGATGAGCAGTTCTTC. Translating it yields CARSSVAGTRRTGDEQFF.

CDR3 sequence: CASSMGGTGLGGQYF. DNA for the CDR3: TGTGCCAGTAGTATGGGTGGGACAGGGCTAGGAGGGCAGTACTTC. The rearrangement uses TRBV19 and TRBJ2-7, with 9 bases identical to TRBD1. In germline, CDR1 is LNHDA, CDR2 SQIVND (reference sequence). V trimming: 3 bases; J trimming: 9 bases; junction bases outside the gene matches: 12. The length of the CDR3 is 15 residues.

Remarks on this clone: This specimen includes other DNA sequences encoding the same CDR3. V is TRBV2 and J is TRBJ2-5; D remains unclear. The germline V gene has CDR1 SNHLY and CDR2 FYNNEI. V was shortened by 2 bases and J by 5 bases, with 6 bases between the two germline ends. The CDR3 runs to 12 residues. The CDR3 DNA is TGTGCCAGCAGTGAATCGCGGGAGACCCAGTACTTC. As protein: CASSESRETQYF.

This chain connects TRBV19 to TRBJ2-1; D is perhaps TRBD2 (7 bases). The V gene lost 5 bases and the J gene lost 3 bases, with 14 bases spanning the gap. The CDR3 is 15 residues long. The germline V gene encodes CDR1 LNHDA and CDR2 SQIVND (reference sequence). CDR3 DNA sequence: TGTGCCAGTAGTGCCACGGGGGGCCGCTACAATGAGCAGTTCTTC. Protein sequence: CASSATGGRYNEQFF.

CDR3 bases: TGTGCCAGCAGCTTAGGGGACAGGAGGAACACTGAAGCTTTCTTT. This encodes CASSLGDRRNTEAFF. The rearrangement links TRBV28 to TRBJ1-1; 8 nucleotides agree with TRBD1. CDR3 length: 15 amino acids. The J segment lost 1 base and the V segment lost 6 bases, leaving 7 bases of the junction unmatched. The V gene's germline CDR1 is MDHEN and CDR2 SYDVKM.

The genes are TRBV6-5 and TRBJ2-1, with 9 bases fitting TRBD1. V was pared by 4 bases and J by 4 bases, with 8 bases of the junction left unmatched. Germline V lookup: CDR1 MNHEY, CDR2 SVGAGI. The CDR3 is 16 amino acids. CDR3 region: CASSWLPGQGYNEQFF. The CDR3 DNA follows: TGTGCCAGCAGTTGGCTCCCGGGACAGGGATACAATGAGCAGTTCTTC.